Shown below are 28 T cell receptor beta chains from a single sample sequenced in a study. MiXCR was run by TCRdb on the 5' RACE reads, yielding one entry per CDR3 protein. The data show 9,000 to 13,000 distinct CDR3 sequences, with 40% to 55% seen just once and about an eighth held by the top ten. Input material: tumor-infiltrating naive CD4+ T cells sorted from the breast tumor. Subset in this sample: naive CD4+ T cells, CD4+CD45RA+CD25-. The receptors stem from a female donor with breast cancer.

V usage is TRBV20-1 and J usage is TRBJ2-7, with 10 bases matching TRBD1. In germline, CDR1 is DFQATT, CDR2 SNEGSKA (reference sequence). With 8 bases clipped from V and 7 bases from J, the junction kept 17 bases outside the gene matches. There are 15 residues in the CDR3. Here the CDR3 DNA reads TGCAGTACCTCAAAGACTGGGACAGGGGTGGGGGAGCAGTACTTC. Protein sequence: CSTSKTGTGVGEQYF.

The chain uses TRBV20-1 and TRBJ1-5; 9 bases agree with TRBD1. The germline gives CDR1 DFQATT, CDR2 SNEGSKA (reference sequence). CDR3 size: 14 residues. The trim removed 5 bases at V and 5 bases at J, leaving 7 bases unmatched. CDR3 DNA: TGCAGTGCTGGTGGGACAGGGCAATATCAGCCCCAGCATTTT. This codes for CSAGGTGQYQPQHF.

CDR3 bases: TGTGCCAGCAGTTTACAGTCTGGAAACACCATATATTTT. Protein: CASSLQSGNTIYF. The chain uses TRBV12-3 or TRBV12-4 and TRBJ1-3; D unclear. There are 13 residues in the CDR3. The V end lost 2 bases, the J end lost 1 base, and 3 bases lay between the germline ends.

Remarks on this clonotype: Being one base from a much bigger clone, this may be a read error. The chain links TRBV28 to TRBJ2-7; no clear D gene. CDR1 and CDR2 (germline): MDHEN, SYDVKM. Trimming stripped 6 bases from V and 2 bases from J, with 11 bases between. There are 13 residues in the CDR3. The CDR3 region has the DNA TGTGCCAGCAGGGTCGGCGGACCCTACGAGCAGTACTTC. Encoded protein: CASRVGGPYEQYF.

This clonotype was picked up a small number of times. The chain recombines TRBV4-1 with TRBJ2-5; TRBD2 might be the D (5 bases). Germline CDR1 MGHRA, CDR2 YSYEKL. V was shortened by 0 bases and J by 5 bases, with 13 bases between the two germline ends. The CDR3 length is 15 residues. The CDR3 protein is CASSQDERRPETQYF. CDR3 nucleotides: TGCGCCAGCAGCCAAGATGAGCGGAGACCGGAGACCCAGTACTTC.

The gene calls are TRBV7-2 and TRBJ2-1; D is unclear. Germline loops: CDR1 SGHTA, CDR2 FQGNSA. The V gene lost 4 bases and the J gene lost 5 bases, with 9 bases spanning the gap. The CDR3 covers 13 residues. CDR3 amino acids: CASSSSFNNEQFF. DNA for the CDR3: TGTGCCAGCAGCTCATCTTTTAACAATGAGCAGTTCTTC.

The J gene is TRBJ1-2, the V gene TRBV7-2; 7 bases are shared with TRBD1. The J segment lost 5 bases and the V segment lost 5 bases, leaving 11 bases of the junction unmatched. There are 15 residues in the CDR3. The V gene's germline CDR1 is SGHTA and CDR2 FQGNSA. CDR3 in amino acids: CASSLQQGPPYGYTF. The CDR3, as DNA: TGTGCCAGCAGCCTACAACAGGGGCCCCCTTATGGCTACACCTTC.

The chain employs TRBV20-1 and TRBJ2-1, with D perhaps matching TRBD2 (5 bases). Trimming shortened V by 1 base and J by 5 bases, and 12 bases separated the two germline ends. There are 14 residues in the CDR3. Germline V gives CDR1 DFQATT, CDR2 SNEGSKA (reference sequence). This CDR3 is CSARVRTGHNEQFF. As DNA, the CDR3 is TGCAGTGCTAGAGTGCGGACTGGCCACAATGAGCAGTTCTTC.

This clonotype was recorded a few times. The chain has TRBV29-1 and TRBJ1-3; tentatively, D is TRBD1 (5 bases). Germline assignment: CDR1 SQVTM and CDR2 ANQGSEA. The ends were cut back, 6 bases at V and 2 bases at J, with 8 bases in the middle. CDR3 length: 12 residues. The CDR3 protein is CSVRETGNTIYF. The CDR3 DNA sequence: TGCAGCGTCAGGGAAACTGGAAACACCATATATTTT. Supplemented by reference TRBV29-1 and TRBJ1-3, the full variable domain reads SAVISQKPSRDICQRGTSLTIQCQVDSQVTMMFWYRQQPGQSLTLIATANQGSEATYESGFVIDKFPISRPNLTFSTLTVSNMSPEDSSIYLCSVRETGNTIYFGEGSWLTVV.

This clonotype has only a few counts. V is TRBV2 and J is TRBJ2-1, with D possibly TRBD1 on 6 matching bases. The CDR3 covers 13 residues. With 5 bases removed from V and 10 bases from J, the gap between germline ends came to 15 bases. Germline-derived CDR1 and CDR2 are SNHLY and FYNNEI. The CDR3 DNA sequence: TGTGCCAGCAGTAACACCGGGACATCCGAGCAGTTCTTC. This encodes CASSNTGTSEQFF. Based on the CDR3 plus reference TRBV2 and TRBJ2-1, the full variable domain is EPEVTQTPSHQVTQMGQEVILRCVPISNHLYFYWYRQILGQKVEFLVSFYNNEISEKSEIFDDQFSVERPDGSNFTLKIRSTKLEDSAMYFCASSNTGTSEQFFGPGTRLTVL.

This clonotype was found a few times. The V and J genes are TRBV7-2 and TRBJ2-3; D is unresolved. V lost 2 bases and J lost 2, with 8 bases in between. This CDR3 spans 14 amino acids. The germline V gene has CDR1 SGHTA and CDR2 FQGNSA. CDR3 bases: TGTGCCAGCAGCTTAAGTATCACCACAGATACGCAGTATTTT. Translation: CASSLSITTDTQYF.

This chain connects TRBV7-2 to TRBJ2-7; a possible D gene is TRBD2 (5 bases). The V gene's germline CDR1 is SGHTA and CDR2 FQGNSA. The length of the CDR3 is 14 residues. V was shortened by 5 bases and J by 3 bases, with 14 bases between the two germline ends. As DNA, the CDR3 is TGTGCCAGCAGCGACCCGGGGTACCACTACGAGCAGTACTTC. This translates into CASSDPGYHYEQYF.

The rearrangement uses TRBV29-1 and TRBJ1-2, with D unresolved. CDR1 and CDR2 (germline): SQVTM, ANQGSEA. This CDR3 has 14 amino acids. Trimming took off 0 bases at V and 4 bases at J, with 12 bases between the two ends. DNA of the CDR3: TGCAGCGTTGAAGATCTTAAGGGCGGCTATGGCTACACCTTC. This sequence encodes CSVEDLKGGYGYTF.

This chain links TRBV12-3 or TRBV12-4 with TRBJ2-7; D unclear. V lost 3 bases and J lost 5, with 14 bases in between. The CDR3 length is 14 residues. CDR3 protein: CASSFSGTKDEQYF. CDR3 DNA sequence: TGTGCCAGCAGTTTCTCGGGCACAAAGGACGAGCAGTACTTC.

The J gene is TRBJ2-3, the V gene TRBV20-1; TRBD1 aligns across 7 bases. From germline, CDR1 is DFQATT and CDR2 SNEGSKA (reference sequence). Germline trimming cut 4 bases from V and 3 bases from J; bases unmatched to any gene: 1. CDR3 length: 12 residues. The CDR3 sequence: CSAKDRTDTQYF. CDR3 nucleotides: TGCAGTGCTAAGGACAGGACAGATACGCAGTATTTT.

The chain joins TRBV4-3 to TRBJ2-2, with TRBD1 matching 7 bases. CDR3 size: 15 residues. V was pared by 4 bases and J by 5 bases, with 7 bases of the junction left unmatched. Per the germline V gene, CDR1 is LGHNA and CDR2 is YSLEER. The CDR3 region has the DNA TGCGCCAGCAGCCGACAGGGACGCTGGACCGGGGAGCTGTTTTTT. It specifies CASSRQGRWTGELFF.

The chain is built from TRBV6-2 or TRBV6-3 and TRBJ2-1, with a tentative D call TRBD1 (5 bases). The V end lost 10 bases, the J end lost 13 bases, and 17 bases lay between the germline ends. The CDR3 sequence is 11 residues long. From germline, CDR1 is MNHEY and CDR2 SVGEGT. CDR3 coding DNA: TGTGCCACCAAGTTAGGGGAATTTCAGTTCTTC. Encoded protein: CATKLGEFQFF.

J is TRBJ2-1 and V is TRBV29-1; D is uncertain. The germline CDR1 and CDR2 sequences are SQVTM and ANQGSEA. There are 13 residues in the CDR3. V was clipped by 2 bases and J by 3 bases, with 8 bases between them. The CDR3 sequence: CSVESPLYNEQFF. The CDR3 DNA reads as TGCAGCGTTGAATCCCCACTCTACAATGAGCAGTTCTTC.

In DNA form, the CDR3 reads TGTGCCTGGAGATGGCAGCCGAACACTGAAGCTTTCTTT. Protein product: CAWRWQPNTEAFF. This chain uses TRBV30 with TRBJ1-1; no firm D call. Germline V gene lookup returns CDR1 GTSNPN and CDR2 SVGIG (reference sequence). This CDR3 comprises 13 residues. Trimming shortened V by 3 bases and J by 1 base, and 9 bases separated the two germline ends.

This clonotype has a handful of counts. The chain uses TRBV20-1 and TRBJ2-7; 7 bases line up with TRBD2. The length of the CDR3 is 14 residues. In germline, CDR1 is DFQATT, CDR2 SNEGSKA (reference sequence). V dropped 3 bases and J dropped 7; count of bases not matched to a gene: 12. CDR3 sequence: CSASLGEGLQEQYF. CDR3 nucleotides: TGCAGTGCTAGTCTCGGGGAGGGCCTTCAGGAGCAGTACTTC.

CDR3 loop: CSAREVGYGYTF. In DNA form, the CDR3 reads TGCAGTGCTAGAGAGGTGGGCTATGGCTACACCTTC. The chain has TRBV20-1 and TRBJ1-2; D call uncertain. There are 12 residues in the CDR3. Trimming removed 0 bases from V and 4 bases from J, with 6 bases in between. The germline V gene has CDR1 DFQATT and CDR2 SNEGSKA (reference sequence).

The chain carries TRBV9 and TRBJ2-1; the match to TRBD2 covers 12 bases. With V trimmed by 4 bases and J by 5 bases, 4 bases remained unmatched. The length of the CDR3 is 15 residues. Per the germline V gene, CDR1 is SGDLS and CDR2 is YYNGEE. The CDR3 DNA follows: TGTGCCAGCAGCCCAAGGACTAGCGGGAACAATGAGCAGTTCTTC. It yields the protein CASSPRTSGNNEQFF.

This clonotype has more than one count but fewer than ten. The chain joins TRBV12-3 or TRBV12-4 to TRBJ1-6; 7 bases are shared with TRBD1. Unmatched junction bases numbered 8, after V lost 6 bases and J lost 9 bases. The length of the CDR3 is 14 residues. DNA for the CDR3: TGTGCCAGCAGCCGACGACAGGGCGGTTCACCCCTCCACTTT. Its protein is CASSRRQGGSPLHF.

In its sample, this clonotype was seen a few times. The rearrangement links TRBV5-1 to TRBJ1-2; D is unclear. The CDR3 runs to 13 residues. Trimming took off 1 base at V and 8 bases at J, with 12 bases between the two ends. Germline CDR1 reads SGHRS; CDR2 reads YFSETQ. This CDR3 reads CASSLLSDMGYTF. The CDR3 DNA reads TGCGCCAGCAGCTTGTTGTCGGATATGGGCTACACCTTC.

The chain combines TRBV25-1 with TRBJ1-6; D might be TRBD1 (6 bases). This CDR3 is 14 amino acids long. Looked up from germline, CDR1 is MGHDK and CDR2 is SYGVNS. V lost 3 bases, J lost 10 bases, and 13 bases lay in between. The CDR3 DNA reads TGTGCCAGCAGTGAGCGGGGGGGGCTATCACCCCTCCACTTT. Its translation is CASSERGGLSPLHF.

V and J are TRBV18 and TRBJ2-1; D gene unclear. Trimming shortened V by 3 bases and J by 7 bases, and 10 bases separated the two germline ends. The germline V gene has CDR1 KGHSH and CDR2 LQKENI. There are 13 residues in the CDR3. The CDR3 nucleotides read TGTGCCAGCTCACCCGACTGGAGTAATGAGCAGTTCTTC. Amino acids: CASSPDWSNEQFF.

V gene TRBV7-2 combines with J gene TRBJ2-1, with D unresolved. The CDR3 has 14 residues. Germline CDR1 reads SGHTA; CDR2 reads FQGNSA. Trimming cost V 5 bases and J 6 bases, with 14 bases left between them. The CDR3 coding sequence is TGTGCCAGCAGCACCGGGCTATTTGGCAATGAGCAGTTCTTC. This codes for CASSTGLFGNEQFF.

The chain uses TRBV20-1 and TRBJ2-5, with 8 bases fitting TRBD1. Germline values: CDR1 DFQATT, CDR2 SNEGSKA (reference sequence). CDR3 length: 15 residues. V gave up 8 bases and J gave up 4 bases; unmatched junction bases: 15. The DNA of the CDR3 is TGCAGTTCCCTAGGGGGACAGGCCCCAAGAGAGACCCAGTACTTC. The encoded protein is CSSLGGQAPRETQYF.